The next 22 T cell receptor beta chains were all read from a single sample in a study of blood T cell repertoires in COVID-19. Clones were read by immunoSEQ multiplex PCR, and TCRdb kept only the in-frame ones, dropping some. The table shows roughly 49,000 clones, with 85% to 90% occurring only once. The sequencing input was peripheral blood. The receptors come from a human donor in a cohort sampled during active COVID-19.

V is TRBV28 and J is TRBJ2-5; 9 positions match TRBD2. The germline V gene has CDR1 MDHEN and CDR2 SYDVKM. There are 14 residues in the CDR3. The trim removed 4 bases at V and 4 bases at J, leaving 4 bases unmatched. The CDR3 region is CASSSSAGGETQYF. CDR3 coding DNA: TGTGCCAGCAGTTCTTCAGCGGGGGGAGAGACCCAGTACTTC.

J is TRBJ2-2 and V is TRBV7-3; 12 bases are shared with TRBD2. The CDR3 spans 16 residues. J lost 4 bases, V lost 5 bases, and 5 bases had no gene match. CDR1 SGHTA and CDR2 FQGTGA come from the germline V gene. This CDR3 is CASSQTSGSSTGELFF. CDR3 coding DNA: TGTGCCAGCAGCCAGACTAGCGGGAGCTCCACCGGGGAGCTGTTTTTT.

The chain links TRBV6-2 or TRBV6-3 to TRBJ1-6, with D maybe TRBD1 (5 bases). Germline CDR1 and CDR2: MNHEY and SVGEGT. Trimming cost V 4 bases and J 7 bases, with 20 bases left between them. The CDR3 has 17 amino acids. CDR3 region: CASSFLAVGTSNSPLHF. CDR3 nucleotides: TGTGCCAGCAGTTTCTTGGCAGTGGGGACTTCAAATTCACCCCTCCACTTT.

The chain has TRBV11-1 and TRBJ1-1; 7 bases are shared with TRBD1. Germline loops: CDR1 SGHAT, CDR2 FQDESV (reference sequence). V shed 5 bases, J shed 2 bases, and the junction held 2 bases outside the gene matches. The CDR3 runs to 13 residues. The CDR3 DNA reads TGTGCCAGCAGCCGACAGGGTAACACTGAAGCTTTCTTT. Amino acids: CASSRQGNTEAFF.

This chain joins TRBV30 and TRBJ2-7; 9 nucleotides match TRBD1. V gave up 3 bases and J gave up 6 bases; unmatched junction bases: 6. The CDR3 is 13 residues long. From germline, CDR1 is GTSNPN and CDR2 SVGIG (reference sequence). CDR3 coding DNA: TGTGCCTGGAGCCTGACAGGGGGTGGCGAGCAGTACGTC. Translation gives CAWSLTGGGEQYV.

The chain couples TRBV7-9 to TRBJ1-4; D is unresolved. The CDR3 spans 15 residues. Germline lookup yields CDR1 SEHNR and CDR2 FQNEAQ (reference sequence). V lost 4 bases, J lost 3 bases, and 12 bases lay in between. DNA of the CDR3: TGTGCCAGCAGCTCCGGGGTCCTCCCTAATGAAAAACTGTTTTTT. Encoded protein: CASSSGVLPNEKLFF.

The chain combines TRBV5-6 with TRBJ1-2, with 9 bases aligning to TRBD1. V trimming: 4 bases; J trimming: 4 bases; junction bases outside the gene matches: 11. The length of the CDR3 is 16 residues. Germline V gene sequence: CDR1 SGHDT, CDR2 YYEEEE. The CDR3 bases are TGTGCCAGCAGCCTTACCGGGACAGGGTTGGCCTATGGCTACACCTTC. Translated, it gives CASSLTGTGLAYGYTF.

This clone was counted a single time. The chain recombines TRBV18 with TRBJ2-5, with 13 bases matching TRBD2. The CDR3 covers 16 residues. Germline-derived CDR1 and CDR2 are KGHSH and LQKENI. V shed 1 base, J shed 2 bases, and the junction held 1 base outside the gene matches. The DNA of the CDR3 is TGTGCCAGCTCACCACGACTAGCGGGGGGACAAGAGACCCAGTACTTC. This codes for CASSPRLAGGQETQYF.

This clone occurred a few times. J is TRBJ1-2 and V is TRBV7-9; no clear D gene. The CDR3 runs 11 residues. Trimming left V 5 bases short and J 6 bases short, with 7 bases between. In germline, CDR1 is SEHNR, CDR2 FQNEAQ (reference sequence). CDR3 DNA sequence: TGTGCCAGCAGCACAACCGATGGCTACACCTTC. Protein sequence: CASSTTDGYTF.

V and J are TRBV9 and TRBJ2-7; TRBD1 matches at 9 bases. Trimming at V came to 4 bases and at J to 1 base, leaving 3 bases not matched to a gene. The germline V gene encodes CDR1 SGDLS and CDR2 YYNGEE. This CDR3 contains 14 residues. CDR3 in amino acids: CASSPGTGSYEQYV. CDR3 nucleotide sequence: TGTGCCAGCAGCCCCGGGACAGGGTCCTACGAGCAGTACGTC.

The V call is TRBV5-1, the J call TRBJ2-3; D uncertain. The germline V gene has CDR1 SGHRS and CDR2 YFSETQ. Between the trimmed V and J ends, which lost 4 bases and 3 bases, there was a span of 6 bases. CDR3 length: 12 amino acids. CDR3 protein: CASSARTDTQYF. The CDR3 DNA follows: TGCGCCAGCAGCGCGAGGACAGATACGCAGTATTTT.

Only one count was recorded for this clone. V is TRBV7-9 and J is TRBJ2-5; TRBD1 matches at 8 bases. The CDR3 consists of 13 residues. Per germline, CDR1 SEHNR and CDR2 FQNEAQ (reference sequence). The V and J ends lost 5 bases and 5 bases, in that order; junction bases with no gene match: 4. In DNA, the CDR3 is TGTGCCAGCAGCCACAGACAGGGGGAGACCCAGTACTTC. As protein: CASSHRQGETQYF.

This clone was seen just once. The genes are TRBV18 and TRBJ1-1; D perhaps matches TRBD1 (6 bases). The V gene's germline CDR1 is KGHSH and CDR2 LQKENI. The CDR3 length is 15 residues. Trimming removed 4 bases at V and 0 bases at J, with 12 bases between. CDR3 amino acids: CASSQRTALNTEAFF. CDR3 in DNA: TGTGCCAGCTCACAGAGGACAGCTCTGAACACTGAAGCTTTCTTT.

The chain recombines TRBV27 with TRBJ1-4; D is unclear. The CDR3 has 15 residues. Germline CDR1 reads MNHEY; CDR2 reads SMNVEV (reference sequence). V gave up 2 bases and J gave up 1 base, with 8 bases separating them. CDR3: CASSLRVRTNEKLFF. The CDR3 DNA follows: TGTGCCAGCAGTTTAAGAGTAAGAACTAATGAAAAACTGTTTTTT.

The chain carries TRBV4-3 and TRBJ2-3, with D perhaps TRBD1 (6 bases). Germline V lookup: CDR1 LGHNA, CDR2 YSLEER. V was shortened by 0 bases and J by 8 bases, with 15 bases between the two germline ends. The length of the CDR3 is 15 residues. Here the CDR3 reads CASSQDRAEQGTQYF. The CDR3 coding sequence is TGCGCCAGCAGCCAAGATAGGGCCGAACAGGGTACGCAGTATTTT.

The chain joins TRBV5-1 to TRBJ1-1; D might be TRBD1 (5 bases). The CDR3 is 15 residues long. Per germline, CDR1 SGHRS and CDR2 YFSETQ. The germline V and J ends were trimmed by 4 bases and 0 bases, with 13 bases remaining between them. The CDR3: CASSPWTSMNTEAFF. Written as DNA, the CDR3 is TGCGCCAGCAGCCCGTGGACAAGCATGAACACTGAAGCTTTCTTT. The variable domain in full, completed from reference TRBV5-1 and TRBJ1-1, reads KAGVTQTPRYLIKTRGQQVTLSCSPISGHRSVSWYQQTPGQGLQFLFEYFSETQRNKGNFPGRFSGRQFSNSRSEMNVSTLELGDSALYLCASSPWTSMNTEAFFGQGTRLTVV.

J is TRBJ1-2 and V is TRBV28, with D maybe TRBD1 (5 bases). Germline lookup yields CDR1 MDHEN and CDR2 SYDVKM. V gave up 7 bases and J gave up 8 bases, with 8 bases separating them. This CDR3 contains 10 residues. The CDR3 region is CASNGGGYTF. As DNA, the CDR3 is TGTGCCAGCAACGGGGGGGGCTACACCTTC.

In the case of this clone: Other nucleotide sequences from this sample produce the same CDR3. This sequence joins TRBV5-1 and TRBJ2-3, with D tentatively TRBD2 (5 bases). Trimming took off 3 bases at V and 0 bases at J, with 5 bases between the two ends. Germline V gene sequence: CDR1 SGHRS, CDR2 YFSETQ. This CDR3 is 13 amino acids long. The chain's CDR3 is CASSSGSTDTQYF. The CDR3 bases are TGCGCCAGCAGCTCGGGAAGCACAGATACGCAGTATTTT.

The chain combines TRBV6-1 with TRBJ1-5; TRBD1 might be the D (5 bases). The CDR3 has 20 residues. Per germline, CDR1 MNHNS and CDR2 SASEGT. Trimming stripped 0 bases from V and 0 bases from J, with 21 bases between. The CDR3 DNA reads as TGTGCCAGCAGTGAAGCGACGGCAGGGCTAAGGGTATATAGCAATCAGCCCCAGCATTTT. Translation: CASSEATAGLRVYSNQPQHF.

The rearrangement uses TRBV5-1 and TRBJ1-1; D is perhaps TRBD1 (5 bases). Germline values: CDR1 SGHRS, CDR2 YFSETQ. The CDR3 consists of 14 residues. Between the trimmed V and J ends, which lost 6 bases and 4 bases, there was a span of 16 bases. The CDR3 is CASTSGREGTEAFF. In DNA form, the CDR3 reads TGCGCCAGCACCTCAGGGCGTGAAGGCACTGAAGCTTTCTTT.

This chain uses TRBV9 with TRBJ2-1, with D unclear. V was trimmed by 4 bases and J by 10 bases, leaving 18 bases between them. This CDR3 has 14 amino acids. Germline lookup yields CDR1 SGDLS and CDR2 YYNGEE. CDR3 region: CASSSRLAPTEQFF. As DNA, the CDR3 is TGTGCCAGCAGCTCCCGACTCGCACCTACCGAGCAGTTCTTC.

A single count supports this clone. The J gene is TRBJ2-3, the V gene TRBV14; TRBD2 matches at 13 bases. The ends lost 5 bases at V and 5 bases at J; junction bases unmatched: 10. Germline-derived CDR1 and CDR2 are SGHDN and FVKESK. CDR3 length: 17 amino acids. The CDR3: CASSSQLTSGGIDTQYF. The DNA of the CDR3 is TGTGCCAGCAGCTCCCAACTGACTAGCGGGGGGATAGATACGCAGTATTTT.